These 25 T cell receptor beta chains were sequenced from one sample in a study of blood T cell repertoires in COVID-19. This table comes from immunoSEQ multiplex PCR, and its TCRdb copy is limited to in-frame clones, with some not included. The data show around 150,000 clones, roughly 80% seen once. Sequenced input: peripheral blood. These receptors were obtained from a man aged 45-65 years with active or convalescent COVID-19.

This chain links TRBV28 with TRBJ2-1, with TRBD2 matching 7 bases. The CDR3 is 16 amino acids. The V gene's germline CDR1 is MDHEN and CDR2 SYDVKM. Trimming removed 2 bases from V and 0 bases from J; junction bases left unmatched: 4. The CDR3: CASSLRLAFSYNEQFF. In DNA, the CDR3 is TGTGCCAGCAGTTTAAGACTAGCATTCTCCTACAATGAGCAGTTCTTC.

This clone was observed once. The gene calls are TRBV19 and TRBJ1-6; TRBD1 matches 7 bases. V trimming: 4 bases; J trimming: 7 bases; junction bases outside the gene matches: 10. Per the germline V gene, CDR1 is LNHDA and CDR2 is SQIVND (reference sequence). The CDR3 spans 16 residues. DNA for the CDR3: TGTGCCAGTAGTACCCTGACAGGGAAAAGGAATTCACCCCTCCACTTT. It encodes CASSTLTGKRNSPLHF.

The V call is TRBV28, the J call TRBJ1-1; no definite D call. The CDR3 is 11 amino acids. Germline V gives CDR1 MDHEN, CDR2 SYDVKM. Written as DNA, the CDR3 is TGTGCATCTGAGTCACCAGGAGAAGCTTTCTTT. Translated: CASESPGEAFF.

CDR3 nucleotides: TGTGCCAGCAGCCGGCGGACAGGGACAGATACGCAGTATTTT. It is translated as CASSRRTGTDTQYF. V and J are TRBV7-2 and TRBJ2-3; 8 positions agree with TRBD1. The germline gives CDR1 SGHTA, CDR2 FQGNSA. The CDR3 covers 14 residues. The ends lost 5 bases at V and 3 bases at J; junction bases unmatched: 4.

The V gene is TRBV19, the J gene TRBJ2-1; 8 bases agree with TRBD1. With 0 bases clipped from V and 2 bases from J, the junction kept 6 bases outside the gene matches. In germline, CDR1 is LNHDA, CDR2 SQIVND (reference sequence). CDR3 length equals 17 residues. The CDR3 reads CASSIDRGQGTYNEQFF. CDR3 coding DNA: TGTGCCAGTAGTATAGACCGAGGACAGGGAACCTACAATGAGCAGTTCTTC.

This clone was detected once. The chain employs TRBV7-3 and TRBJ1-1, with a tentative D call TRBD1 (5 bases). Germline loops: CDR1 SGHTA, CDR2 FQGTGA. CDR3 size: 15 residues. V was pared by 0 bases and J by 8 bases, with 16 bases between. CDR3 sequence reads: CASSLTALGGTEAFF. Here the CDR3 DNA reads TGTGCCAGCAGCTTAACCGCTTTGGGGGGGACGGAAGCTTTCTTT.

The gene calls are TRBV2 and TRBJ2-7; 8 bases agree with TRBD2. CDR3 length: 15 amino acids. V shed 2 bases, J shed 3 bases, and the junction held 6 bases outside the gene matches. Germline assignment: CDR1 SNHLY and CDR2 FYNNEI. CDR3 loop: CASSELREGRYEQYF. Here the CDR3 DNA reads TGTGCCAGCAGTGAACTTCGGGAGGGTCGCTACGAGCAGTACTTC.

This chain joins TRBV7-6 and TRBJ2-7, with TRBD1 as a possible D gene (6 bases). The CDR3 totals 15 residues. CDR1 is SGHVS, CDR2 FNYEAQ, per germline. The V end lost 7 bases, the J end lost 3 bases, and 19 bases lay between the germline ends. Here the CDR3 DNA reads TGTGCCAGCAAACTCGATACAGGGTGGAACTACGAGCAGTACTTC. This translates into CASKLDTGWNYEQYF. Based on the CDR3 plus reference TRBV7-6 and TRBJ2-7, the full variable domain is GAGVSQSPRYKVTKRGQDVALRCDPISGHVSLYWYRQALGQGPEFLTYFNYEAQQDKSGLPNDRFSAERPEGSISTLTIQRTEQRDSAMYRCASKLDTGWNYEQYFGPGTRLTVT.

The chain carries TRBV3-1 (or the pseudogene TRBV3-2) and TRBJ1-4; 7 bases agree with TRBD1. This CDR3 is built from 15 residues. The germline CDR1 and CDR2 sequences are LGHDT and YNNKEL (reference sequence). Unmatched junction bases numbered 6, after V lost 4 bases and J lost 4 bases. The CDR3 nucleotides read TGTGCCAGCAGCCCCCGGACAGGCCTTAATGAAAAACTGTTTTTT. Amino acids: CASSPRTGLNEKLFF.

The chain is built from TRBV5-4 and TRBJ2-1; possibly TRBD2 for D (5 bases). CDR3 length: 12 residues. Germline lookup yields CDR1 SGHNT and CDR2 YYREEE (reference sequence). V lost 7 bases to trimming and J lost 5 bases, with 10 bases between them. The DNA of the CDR3 is TGTGCCAGCGGACTCCTCAACAATGAGCAGTTCTTC. Its protein is CASGLLNNEQFF.

V and J are TRBV7-9 and TRBJ2-1; 14 bases fit TRBD2. CDR1 and CDR2 from the germline V gene are SEHNR and FQNEAQ (reference sequence). The V and J ends lost 5 bases and 9 bases, in that order; junction bases with no gene match: 3. CDR3 length equals 14 residues. This CDR3 is CASSVGLAGVEQFF. CDR3 sequence (DNA): TGTGCCAGCAGCGTGGGACTAGCGGGAGTTGAGCAGTTCTTC.

The CDR3 sequence is CASSDPTGIGTEAFF. The CDR3 nucleotides are TGTGCCAGCAGCGATCCGACAGGGATTGGGACTGAAGCTTTCTTT. The gene calls are TRBV9 and TRBJ1-1; 7 bases line up with TRBD1. The length of the CDR3 is 15 residues. V dropped 3 bases and J dropped 5; count of bases not matched to a gene: 10. Germline V gives CDR1 SGDLS, CDR2 YYNGEE.

The chain carries TRBV10-3 and TRBJ2-7; no firm D call. This CDR3 comprises 13 residues. Germline CDR1 reads ENHRY; CDR2 reads SYGVKD. Trimming took 0 bases from V and 4 from J, leaving 7 bases between them. This chain's CDR3 is CAISESNSYEQYF. In DNA, the CDR3 is TGTGCCATCAGTGAGTCTAATTCTTACGAGCAGTACTTC.

This clone occurred a few times. The V call is TRBV19, the J call TRBJ1-5; TRBD1 agrees at 9 bases. This CDR3 spans 16 amino acids. J was trimmed by 0 bases and V by 6 bases; bases with no gene match: 6. Looked up from germline, CDR1 is LNHDA and CDR2 is SQIVND (reference sequence). CDR3 amino acids: CASRGRDRDSNQPQHF. DNA for the CDR3: TGTGCCAGTAGGGGCCGGGACAGGGATAGCAATCAGCCCCAGCATTTT.

The chain has TRBV2 and TRBJ2-3; TRBD1 aligns across 7 bases. This CDR3 has 13 amino acids. The junction had 7 bases not matched to a gene; V was cut back by 9 bases and J by 4 bases. Germline-derived CDR1 and CDR2 are SNHLY and FYNNEI. DNA of the CDR3: TGTGCCAGTACACAGGGGAAGCCAGATACGCAGTATTTT. Translation gives CASTQGKPDTQYF.

The CDR3 DNA sequence: TGTGCCACCAGTGATTTCAGATCAGGGGTCCTCTCTGGGGCCAACGTCCTGACTTTC. Translation: CATSDFRSGVLSGANVLTF. The genes are TRBV24-1 and TRBJ2-6, with TRBD1 as a possible D gene (6 bases). Germline CDR1 reads KGHDR; CDR2 reads SFDVKD. This CDR3 region has 19 residues. V lost 1 base, J lost 0 bases, and 15 bases lay in between.

The rearrangement links TRBV7-9 to TRBJ2-5, with 7 bases that match TRBD2. The CDR3 is 16 amino acids. Unmatched junction bases numbered 10, after V lost 4 bases and J lost 2 bases. Germline CDR1 is SEHNR and CDR2 is FQNEAQ (reference sequence). In DNA form, the CDR3 reads TGTGCCAGCAGCTCCCGTCTAGCGGTAGCTCAAGAGACCCAGTACTTC. Encoded protein: CASSSRLAVAQETQYF. Supplemented by reference TRBV7-9 and TRBJ2-5, the full variable domain reads DTGVSQNPRHKITKRGQNVTFRCDPISEHNRLYWYRQTLGQGPEFLTYFQNEAQLEKSRLLSDRFSAERPKGSFSTLEIQRTEQGDSAMYLCASSSRLAVAQETQYFGPGTRLLVL.

In this sample, this clone turned up a few times. This sequence joins TRBV7-3 and TRBJ2-6; possible D gene TRBD2, 6 bases. Trimming took 5 bases from V and 0 from J, leaving 14 bases between them. Per the germline V gene, CDR1 is SGHTA and CDR2 is FQGTGA. The length of the CDR3 is 17 residues. The CDR3 bases are TGTGCCAGCAGCACCTCGGGACTGTACTCTGGGGCCAACGTCCTGACTTTC. This gives the protein CASSTSGLYSGANVLTF.

The chain couples TRBV5-1 to TRBJ2-5; 8 positions agree with TRBD2. Germline lookup yields CDR1 SGHRS and CDR2 YFSETQ. V dropped 5 bases and J dropped 2; count of bases not matched to a gene: 8. This CDR3 comprises 15 residues. As DNA, the CDR3 is TGCGCCAGCAGAAGTATCATAGCGGGGCAAGAGACCCAGTACTTC. Protein sequence: CASRSIIAGQETQYF.

The CDR3 protein is CASSLDGRGTDTQYF. The CDR3 DNA follows: TGTGCCAGCAGCTTAGACGGGAGAGGCACAGATACGCAGTATTTT. The V gene is TRBV7-9, the J gene TRBJ2-3, with TRBD2 as a possible D gene (6 bases). The length of the CDR3 is 15 residues. V was cut by 1 base and J by 1 base, with 9 bases left in between. In germline, CDR1 is SEHNR, CDR2 FQNEAQ (reference sequence).

This chain connects TRBV19 to TRBJ1-5; D not resolved. Germline V gene data show CDR1 as LNHDA and CDR2 as SQIVND (reference sequence). The V and J ends lost 5 bases and 5 bases respectively, with 16 bases between them. The CDR3 sequence is 15 residues long. CDR3 in amino acids: CASSSSGLSDQPQHF. CDR3 DNA sequence: TGTGCCAGTAGTTCGTCGGGTCTTTCGGATCAGCCCCAGCATTTT.

The rearrangement uses TRBV28 and TRBJ2-1; TRBD1 matches at 9 bases. The CDR3 sequence is 16 residues long. Germline V CDR1 and CDR2: MDHEN, SYDVKM. J was trimmed by 4 bases and V by 3 bases; bases with no gene match: 7. CDR3 region: CASSLGRTGAYNEQFF. As DNA, the CDR3 is TGTGCCAGCAGTTTGGGGAGGACAGGGGCTTACAATGAGCAGTTCTTC.

This chain connects TRBV2 to TRBJ1-5; D gene ambiguous. Trimming pared 4 bases from V and 6 bases from J, leaving 10 bases between. Germline CDR1 reads SNHLY; CDR2 reads FYNNEI. The CDR3 loop spans 13 amino acids. This CDR3 reads CASSGWEGQPQHF. The CDR3 DNA reads TGTGCCAGCAGTGGATGGGAGGGTCAGCCCCAGCATTTT. Supplemented by reference TRBV2 and TRBJ1-5, the full variable domain reads EPEVTQTPSHQVTQMGQEVILRCVPISNHLYFYWYRQILGQKVEFLVSFYNNEISEKSEIFDDQFSVERPDGSNFTLKIRSTKLEDSAMYFCASSGWEGQPQHFGDGTRLSIL.

The chain carries TRBV2 and TRBJ1-2; tentatively, D is TRBD1 (6 bases). Germline CDR1 reads SNHLY; CDR2 reads FYNNEI. There are 13 residues in the CDR3. Trimming cost V 4 bases and J 8 bases, with 14 bases left between them. The CDR3: CASSGDTIRGYTF. The CDR3 DNA is TGTGCCAGCAGTGGGGACACCATCCGGGGCTACACCTTC.

The V and J genes are TRBV28 and TRBJ2-7, with TRBD2 matching over 13 bases. The V gene's germline CDR1 is MDHEN and CDR2 SYDVKM. Trimming took 6 bases from V and 3 from J; bases not matched to a gene: 20. The length of the CDR3 is 20 residues. CDR3 in DNA: TGTGCCAGCAGACGCTCACCTGGACTAGCGGGAGAACTCTTGGACTACGAGCAGTACTTC. Protein: CASRRSPGLAGELLDYEQYF.